The clone carrying this T cell receptor beta chain was detected only once. The data are from a study of CD8 T cells in Susac syndrome. Random hexamers were used to reverse transcribe 0.5 to 1 ug of RNA. MiXCR, applied by TCRdb to the immunoSEQ multiplex PCR reads, yields one record per CDR3 protein. The sample yields some 120,000 distinct CDR3 sequences, 94% seen once. In germline, CDR1 is MNHNY, CDR2 SVGAGI (reference sequence). This CDR3 is 13 amino acids long. Trimming pared 3 bases from V and 1 base from J, leaving 6 bases between. This receptor was taken from a human donor in good health. Sequenced input: CD4+ T cells from PBMCs. This sequence joins TRBV6-6 and TRBJ1-1; D remains unclear. In DNA form, the CDR3 reads TGTGCCAGCAGTTATGTACAGAACACTGAAGCTTTCTTT. Translated, it gives CASSYVQNTEAFF.